This TCR beta chain was recorded in a study of spatial heterogeneity in lung cancer. The CDR3 totals 14 residues. Trimming pared 7 bases from V and 11 bases from J, leaving 23 bases between. TCRdb passed the 5' RACE reads through MiXCR, listing each CDR3 protein once. Seen here are some 22,000 distinct CDR3 sequences, 2.5% to 3% observed once, and the top ten hold roughly 7.5%. Time point noted: sample taken at primary tumor resection. Study outcomes and limitations: Counts of expanded alpha and beta TCRs within tumors tracked the tumor nonsynonymous mutation count.

Many counts were recorded for this clonotype. As yet, its antigen is unknown. The origin of this receptor is a male donor with early-stage non-small cell lung cancer. Sequenced here: lung tumor tissue, sampled at surgery. The genes are TRBV12-3 or TRBV12-4 and TRBJ1-1, with D uncertain. The CDR3 bases are TGTGCCAGCACCCCGGGTCCCCCAGATCCTTTGGCTTTCTTT. It is translated as CASTPGPPDPLAFF.